This paragraph reports one T cell receptor (beta chain). This table comes from immunoSEQ multiplex PCR, and its TCRdb copy is limited to in-frame clones, with some not included. The table lists under 65,000 clones, around four fifths of them singletons. During active infection, Seattle patients enrolled and were then monitored through disease. This entry belongs to a study of blood T cell repertoires in COVID-19. Study information: Specimens from acute and convalescent COVID-19 originated in the United States, Italy and Spain. The analysed material was cDNA or gDNA that came from T cells, B-cell-depleted T cells, or PBMCs.

Trimming removed 6 bases from V and 6 bases from J, with 12 bases in between. The CDR3 contains 12 residues. CDR1 is SNHLY, CDR2 FYNNEI, per germline. The V call is TRBV2, the J call TRBJ2-7; D might be TRBD2 (6 bases). The sample consisted of peripheral blood. This clonotype was obtained from a man aged 55 to 69 with COVID-19, enrolled during active disease. In DNA form, the CDR3 reads TGTGCCAGCAGGCCCGGGGGTGGCGAGCAGTACTTC. It specifies CASRPGGGEQYF.